The 27 T cell receptor beta chains listed next were all sequenced from one sample in a study of shared clonotypes between healthy human individuals. The repertoire was sequenced with immunoSEQ multiplex PCR; TCRdb's copy has only in-frame clones and lacks some. Among about 1.1 million clones listed, 75% to 85% were seen once. The sequenced material came from memory CD4+ T cells from PBMCs. Subset here: CD45RA-negative fraction. These receptors were taken from a man between 18 and 35 years old in good health. Some clones in this sample may be carry-over from other donors' samples.

The chain uses TRBV5-6 and TRBJ2-5, with 9 bases aligning to TRBD1. The CDR3 length is 13 residues. Germline assignment: CDR1 SGHDT and CDR2 YYEEEE. V dropped 3 bases and J dropped 6; count of bases not matched to a gene: 3. CDR3 DNA: TGTGCCAGCAGCTGGGACAGGGAAAAGACCCAGTACTTC. It encodes CASSWDREKTQYF. The full variable domain, completed using reference TRBV5-6 and TRBJ2-5, is DAGVTQSPTHLIKTRGQQVTLRCSPKSGHDTVSWYQQALGQGPQFIFQYYEEEERQRGNFPDRFSGHQFPNYSSELNVNALLLGDSALYLCASSWDREKTQYFGPGTRLLVL.

The V gene is TRBV27, the J gene TRBJ1-2, with D possibly being TRBD1 (5 bases). CDR1 and CDR2 (germline): MNHEY, SMNVEV (reference sequence). This CDR3 contains 14 residues. V lost 6 bases to trimming and J lost 4 bases, with 15 bases between them. The CDR3, as DNA: TGTGCCAGCAGCCTGAAGGGGATTGGCTATGGCTACACCTTC. Its protein product is CASSLKGIGYGYTF.

The chain carries TRBV5-1 and TRBJ1-2; D is unclear. The CDR3 loop spans 14 amino acids. Trimming removed 1 base from V and 1 base from J, with 8 bases in between. CDR1 SGHRS and CDR2 YFSETQ come from the germline V gene. The CDR3 loop reads CASSLYTNNYGYTF. CDR3 nucleotides: TGCGCCAGCAGCTTGTACACAAATAACTATGGCTACACCTTC.

This rearrangement joins TRBV5-1 to TRBJ2-2; D unresolved. The CDR3 spans 15 residues. Germline V gene lookup returns CDR1 SGHRS and CDR2 YFSETQ. Between the trimmed V and J ends, which lost 1 base and 2 bases, there was a span of 9 bases. The CDR3 is CASSLIVGNTGELFF. The CDR3, as DNA: TGCGCCAGCAGCTTGATAGTGGGTAACACCGGGGAGCTGTTTTTT.

The chain links TRBV18 to TRBJ2-7; either TRBD1 or TRBD2 may supply D (5 bases each). With 5 bases removed from V and 3 bases from J, the gap between germline ends came to 11 bases. In germline, CDR1 is KGHSH, CDR2 LQKENI. The CDR3 is 13 residues long. This CDR3 reads CASSGQGVYEQYF. DNA for the CDR3: TGTGCCAGCTCAGGTCAGGGAGTCTACGAGCAGTACTTC.

Turning to this clone: This sample includes further DNA sequences coding for the same CDR3. The rearrangement joins TRBV2 to TRBJ1-5, with 8 bases lining up with TRBD1. In germline, CDR1 is SNHLY, CDR2 FYNNEI. The CDR3 has 15 residues. Germline trimming cut 2 bases from V and 4 bases from J; bases unmatched to any gene: 4. In nucleotides, the CDR3 is TGTGCCAGCAGTGAACAGGGGGCACTAAATCAGCCCCAGCATTTT. It translates to CASSEQGALNQPQHF.

V usage is TRBV25-1 and J usage is TRBJ2-5; 7 bases are a match to TRBD2. This CDR3 region has 14 residues. J gave up 1 base and V 8 bases, and 7 bases lay outside the gene matches. CDR1 and CDR2 (germline): MGHDK, SYGVNS. CDR3 sequence reads: CASARPGGQETQYF. The DNA of the CDR3 is TGTGCCAGCGCACGACCGGGAGGCCAAGAGACCCAGTACTTC.

In its sample, this clone was seen a few times. The chain has TRBV6-5 and TRBJ1-5; 7 bases match TRBD1. This CDR3 contains 14 residues. In germline, CDR1 is MNHEY, CDR2 SVGAGI. With 4 bases clipped from V and 7 bases from J, the junction kept 7 bases outside the gene matches. The CDR3 reads CASSLYRQGQPQHF. CDR3 nucleotide sequence: TGTGCCAGCAGTTTATATCGACAGGGCCAGCCCCAGCATTTT.

The chain recombines TRBV5-1 with TRBJ2-3; 8 bases are a match to TRBD2. V dropped 3 bases and J dropped 0; count of bases not matched to a gene: 12. This CDR3 is built from 18 residues. Germline loops: CDR1 SGHRS, CDR2 YFSETQ. CDR3 sequence reads: CASSSWAGGLQSTDTQYF. The DNA for the CDR3 is TGCGCCAGCAGCTCGTGGGCGGGGGGACTCCAGAGCACAGATACGCAGTATTTT.

V usage is TRBV5-4 and J usage is TRBJ2-7; the D gene is possibly TRBD2 (5 bases). The CDR3 is 13 amino acids. Germline V gene sequence: CDR1 SGHNT, CDR2 YYREEE (reference sequence). V shed 5 bases and J shed 7 bases, with 16 bases lying between them. The CDR3 DNA reads TGTGCCAGCAGGCCAACGGGGTTTAAAGAGCAGTACTTC. Amino acid sequence: CASRPTGFKEQYF. Filled out from reference TRBV5-4 and TRBJ2-7, the complete variable domain reads ETGVTQSPTHLIKTRGQQVTLRCSSQSGHNTVSWYQQALGQGPQFIFQYYREEENGRGNFPPRFSGLQFPNYSSELNVNALELDDSALYLCASRPTGFKEQYFGPGTRLTVT.

This clone appeared a few times. J is TRBJ2-3 and V is TRBV7-8, with D uncertain. Per the germline V gene, CDR1 is SGHVS and CDR2 is FQNEAQ. The CDR3 contains 15 residues. The V end was cut by 0 bases, the J end by 6 bases, with 13 bases between. The CDR3 DNA follows: TGTGCCAGCAGCTTAGCGGTGGGAAGAAGGGATACGCAGTATTTT. It translates to CASSLAVGRRDTQYF. The variable domain in full, completed from reference TRBV7-8 and TRBJ2-3, reads GAGVSQSPRYKVAKRGQDVALRCDPISGHVSLFWYQQALGQGPEFLTYFQNEAQLDKSGLPSDRFFAERPEGSVSTLKIQRTQQEDSAVYLCASSLAVGRRDTQYFGPGTRLTVL.

The chain carries TRBV7-9 and TRBJ2-7; weak D call: TRBD2 (6 bases). The CDR3 covers 14 residues. Germline loops: CDR1 SEHNR, CDR2 FQNEAQ (reference sequence). V was clipped by 0 bases and J by 6 bases, with 12 bases between them. This CDR3 is CASSLAGDFSEQYF. CDR3 sequence (DNA): TGTGCCAGCAGCTTAGCGGGGGACTTTTCCGAGCAGTACTTC.

On this clone itself: Since a much larger clone is just one base distant, this may be a read error. Different DNA sequences within this sample yield the same CDR3. The chain uses TRBV28 and TRBJ2-7; no firm D call. V was cut by 8 bases and J by 0 bases, with 5 bases left in between. The CDR3 extends over 11 amino acids. The germline CDR1 and CDR2 sequences are MDHEN and SYDVKM. The CDR3 protein is CASGPSYEQYF. The CDR3 nucleotides read TGTGCCAGCGGCCCCTCCTACGAGCAGTACTTC.

The chain joins TRBV5-6 to TRBJ2-1, with 10 bases aligning to TRBD1. The CDR3 is 16 residues long. The junction had 8 bases not matched to a gene; V was cut back by 0 bases and J by 8 bases. Germline V gene lookup returns CDR1 SGHDT and CDR2 YYEEEE. The CDR3 here is CASSLVVGTGADEQFF. The CDR3 DNA sequence: TGTGCCAGCAGCTTGGTGGTAGGGACAGGGGCGGATGAGCAGTTCTTC.

The chain combines TRBV5-6 with TRBJ2-1; no firm D call. V lost 6 bases and J lost 4, with 11 bases in between. CDR3 size: 13 residues. Per the germline V gene, CDR1 is SGHDT and CDR2 is YYEEEE. This chain's CDR3 is CASTLGKYNEQFF. As DNA, the CDR3 is TGTGCCAGCACCCTCGGCAAATACAATGAGCAGTTCTTC.

J is TRBJ2-5 and V is TRBV7-9, with D possibly being TRBD2 (5 bases). Trimming removed 5 bases from V and 2 bases from J, with 15 bases in between. The CDR3 sequence is 15 residues long. Germline-derived CDR1 and CDR2 are SEHNR and FQNEAQ (reference sequence). CDR3 sequence reads: CASSARGPLQETQYF. In nucleotides, the CDR3 is TGTGCCAGCAGCGCCCGGGGTCCCCTTCAAGAGACCCAGTACTTC.

On this clone: Given a much more abundant clone one base away, this may be a read error. The gene calls are TRBV9 and TRBJ1-1; D is uncertain. The CDR3 contains 13 residues. The V gene's germline CDR1 is SGDLS and CDR2 YYNGEE. Trimming removed 3 bases at V and 0 bases at J, with 6 bases between. The CDR3 loop is CASSAYMNTEAFF. CDR3 DNA sequence: TGTGCCAGCAGCGCCTACATGAACACTGAAGCTTTCTTT.

This chain joins TRBV6-5 and TRBJ1-3; D call uncertain. The germline gives CDR1 MNHEY, CDR2 SVGAGI. Trimming removed 5 bases from V and 2 bases from J, with 7 bases in between. This CDR3 has 13 residues. Here the CDR3 DNA reads TGTGCCAGCAGTCTGGGGACTGGAAACACCATATATTTT. It codes for CASSLGTGNTIYF.

As to this clone: One end of the junction does not line up with germline, which may come from a read error. The chain uses TRBV5-4 and TRBJ1-2; the D is unclear. Germline V gives CDR1 SGHNT, CDR2 YYREEE (reference sequence). There are 11 residues in the CDR3. The CDR3 nucleotides read TGTGCCAGCAGCACCGATTATGGCTGCACCTTC. It encodes CASSTDYGCTF.

Comment on this clone: The same CDR3 can be traced to other DNA sequences in this sample. The chain links TRBV7-9 to TRBJ2-3, with D perhaps matching TRBD2 (6 bases). The CDR3 sequence is 14 residues long. The germline gives CDR1 SEHNR, CDR2 FQNEAQ (reference sequence). The V end was cut by 3 bases, the J end by 1 base, with 8 bases between. The CDR3, as DNA: TGTGCCAGCAGCTTCGGGGGAGGCACAGATACGCAGTATTTT. Translating gives CASSFGGGTDTQYF.

The V gene is TRBV7-8, the J gene TRBJ1-2; possibly TRBD1 for D (6 bases). V gave up 5 bases and J gave up 3 bases, with 16 bases separating them. Germline CDR1 and CDR2: SGHVS and FQNEAQ. CDR3 size: 15 residues. CDR3 protein: CASSGDAGEDYGYTF. The CDR3 region has the DNA TGTGCCAGCAGCGGAGATGCAGGGGAAGACTATGGCTACACCTTC.

The chain is built from TRBV19 and TRBJ2-5, with D perhaps given as TRBD1 or TRBD2 (5 bases each). Between the trimmed V and J ends, which lost 3 bases and 5 bases, there was a span of 13 bases. The CDR3 consists of 14 residues. Germline V gene data show CDR1 as LNHDA and CDR2 as SQIVND (reference sequence). The DNA of the CDR3 is TGTGCCAGTAGTATGATCCGGGACCTCGAGACCCAGTACTTC. It is translated as CASSMIRDLETQYF.

This chain joins TRBV10-3 and TRBJ1-6; possible D gene TRBD1, 5 bases. V was trimmed by 10 bases and J by 8 bases, leaving 21 bases between them. CDR1 and CDR2 (germline): ENHRY, SYGVKD. This CDR3 spans 15 amino acids. This CDR3 reads CATRLRVSGDSPLHF. The CDR3 DNA is TGTGCCACCCGGCTCAGGGTCAGCGGCGATTCACCCCTCCACTTT.

This chain links TRBV30 with TRBJ2-3; 9 bases fit TRBD1. The length of the CDR3 is 15 residues. CDR1 GTSNPN and CDR2 SVGIG come from the germline V gene (reference sequence). V lost 5 bases to trimming and J lost 1 base; unmatched junction nucleotides: 7. CDR3 loop: CAWHDRDRGTDTQYF. DNA of the CDR3: TGTGCCTGGCATGACCGGGACAGGGGCACAGATACGCAGTATTTT.

This clone is a singleton in its sample. The V and J genes are TRBV28 and TRBJ1-2; D ambiguous. CDR1 is MDHEN and CDR2 is SYDVKM in the germline V gene. Trimming pared 5 bases from V and 0 bases from J, leaving 13 bases between. The CDR3 is 15 residues long. This chain's CDR3 is CASSRGRRSNYGYTF. The CDR3 nucleotides read TGTGCCAGCAGTAGAGGTCGGCGGTCTAACTATGGCTACACCTTC.

The chain recombines TRBV19 with TRBJ1-2; no reliable D call. The V gene lost 0 bases and the J gene lost 5 bases, with 10 bases spanning the gap. The CDR3 loop spans 14 amino acids. Per the germline V gene, CDR1 is LNHDA and CDR2 is SQIVND (reference sequence). CDR3 amino acids: CASSIEVEGYGYTF. Here the CDR3 DNA reads TGTGCCAGTAGTATAGAAGTGGAGGGATATGGCTACACCTTC.

This rearrangement joins TRBV7-2 to TRBJ2-1; 8 bases fit TRBD2. This CDR3 region has 17 residues. Germline CDR1 SGHTA, CDR2 FQGNSA. The V and J ends lost 6 bases and 7 bases, in that order; junction bases with no gene match: 17. For the CDR3, the DNA is TGTGCCAGCAGACCCCCCTCCCGGGAGGGCTCTCCTAATGAGCAGTTCTTC. Translating it yields CASRPPSREGSPNEQFF.